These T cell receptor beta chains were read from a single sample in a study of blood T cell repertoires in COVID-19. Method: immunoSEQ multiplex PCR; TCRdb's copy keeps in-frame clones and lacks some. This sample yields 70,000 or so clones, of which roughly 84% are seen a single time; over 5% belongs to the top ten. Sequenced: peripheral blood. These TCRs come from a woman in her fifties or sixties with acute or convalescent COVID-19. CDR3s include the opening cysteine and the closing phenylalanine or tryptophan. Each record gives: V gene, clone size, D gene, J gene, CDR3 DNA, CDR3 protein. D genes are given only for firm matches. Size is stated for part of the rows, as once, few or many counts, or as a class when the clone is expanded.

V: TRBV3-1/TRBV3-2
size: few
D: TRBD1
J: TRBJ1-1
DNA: TGTGCCAGCAGCCAAGAAGGCGGACAGGGCCGGGGGGCTTTCTTT
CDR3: CASSQEGGQGRGAFF

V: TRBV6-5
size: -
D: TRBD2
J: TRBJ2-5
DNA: TGTGCCAGCAGTTACAGCTCGCGGGGGGGCCGTGAGACCCAGTACTTC
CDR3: CASSYSSRGGRETQYF

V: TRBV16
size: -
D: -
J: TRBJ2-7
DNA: TGTGCCAGCAGCCAAGCGACAATGCGTTCCTACGAGCAGTACTTC
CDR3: CASSQATMRSYEQYF

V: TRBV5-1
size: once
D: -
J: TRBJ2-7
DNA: TGCGCCAGCAGCACTCTACAGGGACCAGCTTACGAGCAGTACTTC
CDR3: CASSTLQGPAYEQYF

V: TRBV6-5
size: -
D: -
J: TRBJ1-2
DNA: TGTGCCAGCAGTCCGCGGGGCAGGGAAATCGATGGCTACACCTTC
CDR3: CASSPRGREIDGYTF

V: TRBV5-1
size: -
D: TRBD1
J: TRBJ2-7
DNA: TGCGCCAGCAGAGAACAGGGGGCGCGGGGTGTGCAGTACTTC
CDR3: CASREQGARGVQYF

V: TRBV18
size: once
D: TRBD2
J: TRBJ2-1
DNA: TGTGCCAGCTCACGTCCCGGGACTAGCGGGGGGGCCAATGAGCAGTTCTTC
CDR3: CASSRPGTSGGANEQFF

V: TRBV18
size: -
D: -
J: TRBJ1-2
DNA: TGTGCCAGCTCGGCGACAAGGAACTATGGCTACACCTTC
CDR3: CASSATRNYGYTF

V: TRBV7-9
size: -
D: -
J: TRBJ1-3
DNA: TGTGCCAGCAGCTTAGACTCACCCGACTCTGGAAACACCATATATTTT
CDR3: CASSLDSPDSGNTIYF

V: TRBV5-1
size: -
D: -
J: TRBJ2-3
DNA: TGCGCCAGCAGCTTCCGGTCGATTCGAGTCGCAGATACGCAGTATTTT
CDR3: CASSFRSIRVADTQYF

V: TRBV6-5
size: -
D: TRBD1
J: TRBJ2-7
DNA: TGTGCCAGCAGGTGGGACAGTTCCTACGAGCAGTACTTC
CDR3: CASRWDSSYEQYF

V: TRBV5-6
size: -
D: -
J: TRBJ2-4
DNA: TGTGCCAGCAGCAACGGACAGCTTAGACTAGCCAAAAACATTCAGTACTTC
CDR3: CASSNGQLRLAKNIQYF

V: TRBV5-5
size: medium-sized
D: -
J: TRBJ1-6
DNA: TGTGCCAGCAAAGGACAAGATAATTCACCCCTCCACTTT
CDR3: CASKGQDNSPLHF

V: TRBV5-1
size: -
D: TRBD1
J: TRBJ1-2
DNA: TGCGCCAGCAGCTTGTATACAGGGGGAGAAGGCTATGGCTACACCTTC
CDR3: CASSLYTGGEGYGYTF

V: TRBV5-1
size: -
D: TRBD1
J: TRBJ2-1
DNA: TGCGCCAGCAGCTTGAGACAGGGTAGCTACAATGAGCAGTTCTTC
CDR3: CASSLRQGSYNEQFF

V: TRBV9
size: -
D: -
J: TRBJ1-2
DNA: TGTGCCAGCAGTGTACGGCTGGGGGGGGACTATGGCTACACCTTC
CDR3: CASSVRLGGDYGYTF

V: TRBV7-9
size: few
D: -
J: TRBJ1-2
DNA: TGTGCCAGCAGCCCCAGTGGGGAGGGTGGCTACACCTTC
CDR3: CASSPSGEGGYTF

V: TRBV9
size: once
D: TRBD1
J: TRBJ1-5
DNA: TGTGCCAGCAGCGTAACAGGGGGCAATCAGCCCCAGCATTTT
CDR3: CASSVTGGNQPQHF

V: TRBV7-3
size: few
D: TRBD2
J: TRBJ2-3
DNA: TGTGCCAGCAGCTTGGCGGGGGGGCCGATGGATACGCAGTATTTT
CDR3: CASSLAGGPMDTQYF

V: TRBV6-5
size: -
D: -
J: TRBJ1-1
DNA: TGTGCCAGCAGTTACTCGGCAGGGGATGAAGCTTTCTTT
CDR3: CASSYSAGDEAFF

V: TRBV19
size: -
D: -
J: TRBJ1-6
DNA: TGTGCCAGTAGTATTAGCGCTGCGGGGCCCTATAATTCACCCCTCCACTTT
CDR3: CASSISAAGPYNSPLHF

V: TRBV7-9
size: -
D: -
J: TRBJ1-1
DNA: TGTGCCAGCAGCTTTGACACCAACACTGAAGCTTTCTTT
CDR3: CASSFDTNTEAFF

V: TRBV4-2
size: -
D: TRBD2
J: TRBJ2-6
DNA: TGTGCCAGCAGCCAAGAAGGGTTGGTCCAGCGGGGAACTTACTCTGGGGCCAACGTCCTGACTTTC
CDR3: CASSQEGLVQRGTYSGANVLTF

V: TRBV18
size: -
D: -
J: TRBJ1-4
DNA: TGTGCCAGCTCACCAGGGGAGCAAGAAAAACTGTTTTTT
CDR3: CASSPGEQEKLFF

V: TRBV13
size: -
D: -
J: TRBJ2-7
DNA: TGTGCCAGCAGCTTAAGCTTTGGACAGACCTACGAGCAGTACTTC
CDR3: CASSLSFGQTYEQYF

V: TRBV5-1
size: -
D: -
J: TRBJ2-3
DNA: TGCGCCAGCAGCTTTCAGGGCACAGATACGCAGTATTTT
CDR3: CASSFQGTDTQYF

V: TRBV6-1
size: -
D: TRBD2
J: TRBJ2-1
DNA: TGTGCCAGCAGTGTTAGAGCGGGGCCGACGACCTCCTACAATGAGCAGTTCTTC
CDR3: CASSVRAGPTTSYNEQFF

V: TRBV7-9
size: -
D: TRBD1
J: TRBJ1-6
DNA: TGTGCCAGCAGCCTGGGACAGGGGGCGTACAATTCACCCCTCCACTTT
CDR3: CASSLGQGAYNSPLHF

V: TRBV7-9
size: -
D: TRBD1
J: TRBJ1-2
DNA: TGTGCCAGCAGCCCGTCAGGGGGAGGAGGCTACACCTTC
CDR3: CASSPSGGGGYTF

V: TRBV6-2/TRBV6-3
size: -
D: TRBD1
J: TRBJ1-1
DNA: TGTGCCAGCAGTTATGAGTGGGGGACAGGAAAAATGAACACTGAAGCTTTCTTT
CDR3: CASSYEWGTGKMNTEAFF

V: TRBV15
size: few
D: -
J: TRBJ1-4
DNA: TGTGCCACCAGCAGAGATGCAGGGGAAAAACTGTTTTTT
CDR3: CATSRDAGEKLFF

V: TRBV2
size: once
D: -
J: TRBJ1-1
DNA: TGTGCCAGCAGTGAAATGCAGCGGAACTCTGAAGCTTTCTTT
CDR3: CASSEMQRNSEAFF

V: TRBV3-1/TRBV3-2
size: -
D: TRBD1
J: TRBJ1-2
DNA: TGTGCCAGCAGCCTGACAGGGGGACCGGACGGCTACACCTTC
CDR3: CASSLTGGPDGYTF

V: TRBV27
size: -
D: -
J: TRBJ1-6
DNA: TGTGCCAGCAGTTTATCGAACAGCTACTATAATTCACCCCTCCACTTT
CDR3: CASSLSNSYYNSPLHF